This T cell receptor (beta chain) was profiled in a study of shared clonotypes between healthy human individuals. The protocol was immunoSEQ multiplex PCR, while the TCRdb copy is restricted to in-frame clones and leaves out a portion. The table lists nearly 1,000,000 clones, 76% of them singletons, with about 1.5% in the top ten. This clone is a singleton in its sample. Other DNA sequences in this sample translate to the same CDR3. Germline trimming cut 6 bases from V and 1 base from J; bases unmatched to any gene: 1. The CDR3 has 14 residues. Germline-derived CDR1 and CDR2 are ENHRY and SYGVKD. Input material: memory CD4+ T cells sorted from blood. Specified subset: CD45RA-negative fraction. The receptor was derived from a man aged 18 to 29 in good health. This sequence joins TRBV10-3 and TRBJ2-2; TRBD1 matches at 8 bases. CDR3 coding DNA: TGTGCCATCAGCGGGACAGGGAACACCGGGGAGCTGTTTTTT. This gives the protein CAISGTGNTGELFF.